The T cell receptor beta chain under discussion was sequenced for a study of blood T cell repertoires in COVID-19. In the study overall: Whether acute or convalescent, the COVID-19 samples came from the United States, Italy and Spain.

V was clipped by 5 bases and J by 1 base, with 2 bases between them. The CDR3 runs to 12 residues. In germline, CDR1 is MNHEY, CDR2 SVGAGI. Authors' methods: The assay estimated nucleated cells by amplifying reference gene primers. Sequencing used immunoSEQ multiplex PCR; TCRdb keeps in-frame clones, though not all of them. V, J and clone size derive from that table, while D and trimming were established from the DNA sequence. Of 70,000 to 95,000 clones detected, approximately 90% appear once; the ten largest clones hold about 5%. The sample was peripheral blood. The chain combines TRBV6-5 with TRBJ2-2, with unresolved D. The source is a woman older than 75 with active COVID-19. The CDR3 DNA reads TGTGCCAGCAGTCGGAACACCGGGGAGCTGTTTTTT. Encoded protein: CASSRNTGELFF.